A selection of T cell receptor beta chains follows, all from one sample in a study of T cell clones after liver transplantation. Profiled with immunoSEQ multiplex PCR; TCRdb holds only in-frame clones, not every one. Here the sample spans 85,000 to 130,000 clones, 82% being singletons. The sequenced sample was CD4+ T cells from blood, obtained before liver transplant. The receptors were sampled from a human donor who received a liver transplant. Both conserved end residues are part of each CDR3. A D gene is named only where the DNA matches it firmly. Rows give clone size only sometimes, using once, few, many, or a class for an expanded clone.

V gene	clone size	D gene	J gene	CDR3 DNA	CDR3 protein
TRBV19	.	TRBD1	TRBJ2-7	TGTGCCAGTAGTCCCGGACAGGGGGCGGTCGAGCAGTACTTC	CASSPGQGAVEQYF
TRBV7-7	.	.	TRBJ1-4	TGTGCCAGCAGCTTATTTGGGGAAAATGAAAAACTGTTTTTT	CASSLFGENEKLFF
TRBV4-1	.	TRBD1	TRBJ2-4	TGCGCCAGCAGCCATGGGGACAGCGGCGGCATTCAGTACTTC	CASSHGDSGGIQYF
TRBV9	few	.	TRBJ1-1	TGTGCCAGCAGCGGACTGTCGGTGAACACTGAAGCTTTCTTT	CASSGLSVNTEAFF
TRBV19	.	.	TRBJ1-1	TGTGCCAGTAGTATAGGGCCCCGTCGTGACCTAGGTCTCTTT	CASSIGPRRDLGLF
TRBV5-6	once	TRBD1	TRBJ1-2	TGTGCCAGCAGCTTGCGCAGACAGGGGGCAGGTGGCTACACCTTC	CASSLRRQGAGGYTF
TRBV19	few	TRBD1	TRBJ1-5	TGTGCCAGCGTGGGAAGACAGGGACATCAGCCCCAGCATTTT	CASVGRQGHQPQHF
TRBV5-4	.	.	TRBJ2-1	TGTGCCAGCAGCCCTCGGACGCTCTCCTACAATGAGCAGTTCTTC	CASSPRTLSYNEQFF
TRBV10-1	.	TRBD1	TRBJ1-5	TGCGCCAGCTGGGGGGACAGGGGTCCCAATCAGCCCCAGCATTTT	CASWGDRGPNQPQHF
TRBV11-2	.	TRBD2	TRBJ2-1	TGTGCCAGCAGCCCTTCTTGGGGAGGGTCCTACAATGAGCAGTTCTTC	CASSPSWGGSYNEQFF
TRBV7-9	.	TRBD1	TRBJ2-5	TGTGCCAGCAGCTTAGACGGGACAGGCCAAGAGACCCAGTACTTC	CASSLDGTGQETQYF
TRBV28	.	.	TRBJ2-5	TGTGCCAGCAGTTCCGGGACACCGACAATTCAAGAGACCCAGTACTTC	CASSSGTPTIQETQYF
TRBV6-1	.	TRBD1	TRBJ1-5	TGTGCCAGCAGTGCACAGGGGGCGCGGGGTCAGCCCCAGCATTTT	CASSAQGARGQPQHF
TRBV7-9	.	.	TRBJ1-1	TGTGCCAGCAGCTTAGGGGAGACTGAAGCTTTCTTT	CASSLGETEAFF
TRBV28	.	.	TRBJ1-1	TGTGCCAGCAGAACAGGCAGGAGGAACACTGAAGCTTTCTTT	CASRTGRRNTEAFF
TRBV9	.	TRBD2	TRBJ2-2	TGTGCCAGCAGCGCCCCTCCTAGCGGGAGGGCCCCCGGCGGGGAGCTGTTTTTT	CASSAPPSGRAPGGELFF
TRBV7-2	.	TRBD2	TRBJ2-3	TGTGCCAGCAGCACTAGCGGAAGCACAGATACGCAGTATTTT	CASSTSGSTDTQYF
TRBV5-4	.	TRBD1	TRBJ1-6	TGTGCCAGCAGCTTAGGACAGGGAAATTCACCCCTCCACTTT	CASSLGQGNSPLHF
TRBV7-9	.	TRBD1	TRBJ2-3	TGTGCCAGCAGCTTACAGACAGGGCTCACAGATACGCAGTATTTT	CASSLQTGLTDTQYF
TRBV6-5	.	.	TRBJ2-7	TGTGCCAGCCACGACAGCCTCTACGAGCAGTACTTC	CASHDSLYEQYF
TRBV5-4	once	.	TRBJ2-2	TGTGCCAGCAGCTTGGACTGGGGGACCGGGGAGCTGTTTTTT	CASSLDWGTGELFF
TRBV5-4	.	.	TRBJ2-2	TGTGCCAGCAGCTTGGTCGGACAGTACACCGGGGAGCTGTTTTTT	CASSLVGQYTGELFF
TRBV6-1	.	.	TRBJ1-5	TGTGCCAGCAGTGTTTGGGGTAGGGATCAGCCCCAGCATTTT	CASSVWGRDQPQHF
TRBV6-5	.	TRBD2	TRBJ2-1	TGTGCCAGCAGTTCCCCAACTAGCGGGACGCACAATGAGCAGTTCTTC	CASSSPTSGTHNEQFF
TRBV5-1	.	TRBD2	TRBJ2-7	TGCGCCAGCAGCTTGTGGGGGGGAGGCGAGTACTTC	CASSLWGGGEYF
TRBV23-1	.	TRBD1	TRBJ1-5	TGCGCCAGCAGTCCGACGCCGGACAGGGGATGGATTGACAATCAGCCCCAGCATTTT	CASSPTPDRGWIDNQPQHF
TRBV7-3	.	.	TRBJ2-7	TGTGCCAGCAGCTCCGGATGGGGGGACGAGCAGTACTTC	CASSSGWGDEQYF
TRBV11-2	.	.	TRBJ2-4	TGTGCCAGCAGCTTTCCCGGTGGCCTGCTGGTGGCCAAAAACATTCAGTACTTC	CASSFPGGLLVAKNIQYF
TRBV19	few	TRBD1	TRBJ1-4	TGTGCCAGTAGTACCCGACCGCCGGGACAGGGCCGAGGTGAAAAACTGTTTTTT	CASSTRPPGQGRGEKLFF
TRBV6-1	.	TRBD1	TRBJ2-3	TGTGCCAGCAGTGTCAGACAGGGGGCGTCGGATACGCAGTATTTT	CASSVRQGASDTQYF
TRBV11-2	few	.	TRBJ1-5	TGTGCCAGCAGCTTCCTTGGGGGGGGAGATCAGCCCCAGCATTTT	CASSFLGGGDQPQHF
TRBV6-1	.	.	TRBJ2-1	TGTGCCAGCAGACCCTACAGAGTCCCTGGCAATGAGCAGTTCTTC	CASRPYRVPGNEQFF
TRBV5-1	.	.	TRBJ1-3	TGCGCCAGCAGCTTCAACAGTTTTAGCTCTGGAAACACCATATATTTT	CASSFNSFSSGNTIYF
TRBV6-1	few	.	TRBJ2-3	TGTGCCAGCACCGAAAGTGTAGTCAGCACAGATACGCAGTATTTT	CASTESVVSTDTQYF
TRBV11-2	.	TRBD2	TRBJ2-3	TGTGCCAGCAGCGCCCGACTAGCTTTGCAAGATACGCAGTATTTT	CASSARLALQDTQYF
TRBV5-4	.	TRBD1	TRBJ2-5	TGTGCCAGCAGCTTGTGGGACAGCGGACAAGAGACCCAGTACTTC	CASSLWDSGQETQYF
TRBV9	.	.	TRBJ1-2	TGTGCCAGCAGCGTTGCAGGTGGGGGCTCGAACTATGGCTACACCTTC	CASSVAGGGSNYGYTF
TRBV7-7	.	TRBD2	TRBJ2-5	TGTGCCAGCAGCTTAGGGATAGCGGGGTCTCAAGAGACCCAGTACTTC	CASSLGIAGSQETQYF
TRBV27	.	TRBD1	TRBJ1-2	TGTGCCAGCAGTTTTGGCAGGGGGATCTATGGCTACACCTTC	CASSFGRGIYGYTF
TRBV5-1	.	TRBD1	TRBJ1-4	TGCGCCAGCAGAAGAACAGGGGGCGGCGAGGAAAAACTGTTTTTT	CASRRTGGGEEKLFF
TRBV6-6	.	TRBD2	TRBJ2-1	TGTGCCAGCAGTTCTCTACTAGCGGGAGTGGGTAATGAGCAGTTCTTC	CASSSLLAGVGNEQFF
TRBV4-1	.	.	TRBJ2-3	TGCGCCAGCAATAAAAGCACAGATACGCAGTATTTT	CASNKSTDTQYF